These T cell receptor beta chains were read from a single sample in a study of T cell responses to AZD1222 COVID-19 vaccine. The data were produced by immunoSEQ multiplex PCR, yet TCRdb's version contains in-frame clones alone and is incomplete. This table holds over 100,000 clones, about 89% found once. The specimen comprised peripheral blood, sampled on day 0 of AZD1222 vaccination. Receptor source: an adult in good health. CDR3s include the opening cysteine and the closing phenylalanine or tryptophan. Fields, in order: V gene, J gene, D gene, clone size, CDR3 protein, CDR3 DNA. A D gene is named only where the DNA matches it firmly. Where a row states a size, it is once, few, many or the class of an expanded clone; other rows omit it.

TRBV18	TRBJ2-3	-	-	CASSPPGTPSTDTQYF	TGTGCCAGCTCACCTCCCGGGACTCCTAGCACAGATACGCAGTATTTT
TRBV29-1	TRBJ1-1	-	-	CSGESEGAEAFF	TGCAGCGGAGAGTCGGAGGGAGCTGAAGCTTTCTTT
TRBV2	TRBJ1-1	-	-	CASSTGPGMNTEAFF	TGTGCCAGCAGTACAGGGCCTGGAATGAACACTGAAGCTTTCTTT
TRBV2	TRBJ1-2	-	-	CASNVYLDYGYTF	TGTGCCAGCAACGTCTATCTAGACTATGGCTACACCTTC
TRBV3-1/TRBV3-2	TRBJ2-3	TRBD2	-	CASSRGLAGPLDLTDTQYF	TGTGCCAGCAGCCGAGGACTAGCGGGACCTCTTGATCTCACAGATACGCAGTATTTT
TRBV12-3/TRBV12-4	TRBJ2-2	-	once	CASSFRRGGELFF	TGTGCCAGCAGTTTTCGGCGGGGCGGGGAGCTGTTTTTT
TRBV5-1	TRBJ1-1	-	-	CASSWGNANMNTEAFF	TGCGCCAGCAGCTGGGGAAATGCGAACATGAACACTGAAGCTTTCTTT
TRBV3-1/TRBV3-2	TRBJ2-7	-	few	CASGDYEQYF	TGTGCCAGCGGAGACTACGAGCAGTACTTC
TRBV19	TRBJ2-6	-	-	CASSMQGSGANVLTF	TGTGCCAGTAGTATGCAAGGGTCTGGGGCCAACGTCCTGACTTTC
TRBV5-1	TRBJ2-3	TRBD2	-	CASSLRIAGPKSTDTQYF	TGCGCCAGCAGCTTGCGGATAGCGGGGCCCAAAAGCACAGATACGCAGTATTTT
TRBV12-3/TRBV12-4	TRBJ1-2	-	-	CASSLVGWGYTF	TGTGCCAGCAGTTTAGTAGGGTGGGGCTACACCTTC
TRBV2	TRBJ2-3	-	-	CASKRWTEGADTQYF	TGTGCCAGCAAAAGATGGACTGAAGGGGCAGATACGCAGTATTTT
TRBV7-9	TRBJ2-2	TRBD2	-	CASSSTSAGELFF	TGTGCCAGCAGCTCAACTAGCGCCGGGGAGCTGTTTTTT
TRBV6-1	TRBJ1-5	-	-	CASSPFGGNQPQHF	TGTGCCAGCAGTCCGTTCGGGGGGAATCAGCCCCAGCATTTT